One sample yielded the 13 T cell receptor beta chains listed below, sequenced in a study of blood T cell repertoires in COVID-19. Sequencing used immunoSEQ multiplex PCR; TCRdb keeps in-frame clones, though not all of them. The sample records around 230,000 clones, over 80% being singletons. The sample comprised peripheral blood. The source of these receptors is a woman in her 70s with active or convalescent COVID-19.

This clone has more than one count but fewer than ten. The chain links TRBV28 to TRBJ2-3; TRBD2 might be the D (6 bases). This CDR3 has 16 residues. Trimming cost V 5 bases and J 2 bases, with 17 bases left between them. CDR1 is MDHEN and CDR2 is SYDVKM in the germline V gene. The CDR3 sequence: CASSPRAGRDTDTQYF. In DNA form, the CDR3 reads TGTGCCAGCAGTCCCCGCGCGGGGCGGGACACAGATACGCAGTATTTT.

The chain is built from TRBV2 and TRBJ2-7; TRBD1 matches at 10 bases. This CDR3 region has 15 residues. Germline V gene sequence: CDR1 SNHLY, CDR2 FYNNEI. V trimming: 9 bases; J trimming: 3 bases; junction bases outside the gene matches: 11. The CDR3 nucleotides read TGTGCCAGGCAAATTACTGACAGGGGGCGCTACGAGCAGTACTTC. This encodes CARQITDRGRYEQYF.

This clone was seen more than once but under ten times. This chain connects TRBV6-4 to TRBJ2-4; 9 nucleotides line up with TRBD2. The germline V gene has CDR1 MRHNA and CDR2 SNTAGT. The CDR3 runs to 17 residues. The junction had 12 bases not matched to a gene; V was cut back by 8 bases and J by 1 base. CDR3 in amino acids: CASRDSGSGLAKNIQYF. CDR3 DNA sequence: TGTGCCAGCCGGGATAGCGGGAGTGGGTTGGCCAAAAACATTCAGTACTTC.

The V gene is TRBV13, the J gene TRBJ2-3; 7 bases map to TRBD1. Germline lookup yields CDR1 PRHDT and CDR2 FYEKMQ (reference sequence). There are 21 residues in the CDR3. V lost 0 bases, J lost 3 bases, and 21 bases stayed unmatched. Here the CDR3 reads CASSLGLWTGGWDGVTDTQYF. In nucleotides, the CDR3 is TGTGCCAGCAGCTTAGGCCTCTGGACAGGAGGCTGGGATGGTGTAACAGATACGCAGTATTTT.

J is TRBJ1-2 and V is TRBV5-1; D unclear. The V gene's germline CDR1 is SGHRS and CDR2 YFSETQ. The CDR3 totals 14 residues. Trimming stripped 3 bases from V and 4 bases from J, with 13 bases between. CDR3: CASSSGEGLYGYTF. For the CDR3, the DNA is TGCGCCAGCAGCTCCGGGGAGGGCCTCTATGGCTACACCTTC.

This clone was seen more than once but under ten times. The chain has TRBV5-6 and TRBJ2-3; D is uncertain. The CDR3 consists of 13 residues. Per the germline V gene, CDR1 is SGHDT and CDR2 is YYEEEE. V lost 1 base to trimming and J lost 0 bases, with 3 bases between them. CDR3: CASSLTSTDTQYF. CDR3 DNA: TGTGCCAGCAGCTTGACTAGCACAGATACGCAGTATTTT.

The chain couples TRBV5-1 to TRBJ2-5; 7 positions match TRBD2. The V gene end was trimmed by 5 bases and the J gene end by 5 bases; junction bases not matched to a gene: 9. This CDR3 spans 14 amino acids. Germline V gene sequence: CDR1 SGHRS, CDR2 YFSETQ. CDR3 residues: CASSYSSGRETQYF. The CDR3 region has the DNA TGCGCCAGCAGTTACTCTAGCGGACGGGAGACCCAGTACTTC.

This clone was recorded once. This chain joins TRBV6-5 and TRBJ2-1, with a tentative D call TRBD1 (6 bases). In germline, CDR1 is MNHEY, CDR2 SVGAGI. The CDR3 length is 14 residues. The ends were cut back, 10 bases at V and 0 bases at J, with 13 bases in the middle. The CDR3 loop is CAITGTSSYNEQFF. In nucleotides, the CDR3 is TGTGCCATCACAGGGACCAGCTCCTACAATGAGCAGTTCTTC.

The chain employs TRBV7-9 and TRBJ2-3; 11 bases are a match to TRBD1. The germline CDR1 and CDR2 sequences are SEHNR and FQNEAQ (reference sequence). The CDR3 covers 16 residues. The J segment lost 3 bases and the V segment lost 4 bases, leaving 6 bases of the junction unmatched. Here the CDR3 reads CASSSTDRGLTDTQYF. The CDR3 DNA reads TGTGCCAGCAGCTCTACGGACAGGGGGCTAACAGATACGCAGTATTTT.

The V gene is TRBV19, the J gene TRBJ2-5, with TRBD1 as a possible D gene (7 bases). The V end lost 2 bases, the J end lost 2 bases, and 12 bases lay between the germline ends. Germline CDR1 is LNHDA and CDR2 is SQIVND (reference sequence). This CDR3 is 15 amino acids long. Written as DNA, the CDR3 is TGTGCCAGTAGTATAAGCCAGGGGGGTCAAGAGACCCAGTACTTC. Translating it yields CASSISQGGQETQYF.

The chain employs TRBV24-1 and TRBJ2-1; possibly TRBD1 for D (6 bases). The ends were cut back, 6 bases at V and 2 bases at J, with 13 bases in the middle. Germline values: CDR1 KGHDR, CDR2 SFDVKD. The CDR3 has 15 amino acids. The CDR3 DNA reads TGTGCCACCAGTCGTCAGGACAGAGCCTACAATGAGCAGTTCTTC. Translation gives CATSRQDRAYNEQFF.

This chain uses TRBV2 with TRBJ1-3, with a possible D match to TRBD1 (6 bases). Trimming left V 9 bases short and J 0 bases short, with 12 bases between. The germline gives CDR1 SNHLY, CDR2 FYNNEI. The CDR3 length is 14 residues. The CDR3 nucleotides read TGTGCCAGTAGAGGACAGATCTCTGGAAACACCATATATTTT. It codes for CASRGQISGNTIYF.

This chain uses TRBV9 with TRBJ1-4; D is possibly TRBD1 (5 bases). The length of the CDR3 is 16 residues. V was cut by 2 bases and J by 0 bases, with 11 bases left in between. CDR1 is SGDLS and CDR2 is YYNGEE in the germline V gene. CDR3 region: CASSVTGVATNEKLFF. The CDR3 bases are TGTGCCAGCAGCGTTACAGGCGTTGCAACTAATGAAAAACTGTTTTTT.